These T cell receptor beta chains were read from a single sample in a study of metastatic and nonmetastatic thyroid tumors. Using MiXCR, TCRdb re-called clones from the PCR reads. Of roughly 10,000 clones in the sample, roughly a fifth were seen once. Sequenced: adjacent normal tissue. Source of these receptors: a female donor with papillary thyroid cancer or a benign thyroid nodule (not recorded which). Some clones in this sample may be carry-over from other donors' samples. CDR3s include the opening cysteine and the closing phenylalanine or tryptophan. The D gene is left open where the match is weak. Expanded clones get a size class; other rows say once, few or many, or leave the size out.

d_call	clone_size	v_call	j_call	cdr3_aa	cdr3_nt
NA	many	TRBV20-1	TRBJ1-1	CSARGILNTEAFF	TGCAGTGCTAGGGGCATATTGAACACTGAAGCTTTCTTT
TRBD2	NA	TRBV6-2/TRBV6-3	TRBJ2-7	CASSLFSIAGEFYEQYF	TGTGCCAGCAGTCTTTTTTCGATAGCGGGGGAGTTCTACGAGCAGTACTTC
NA	medium-sized	TRBV6-1	TRBJ2-3	CAASTPPTDTQYF	TGTGCCGCTTCGACACCTCCCACAGATACGCAGTATTTT
TRBD2	NA	TRBV20-1	TRBJ2-1	CSARGTSGGAVNEQFF	TGCAGTGCTAGGGGGACTAGCGGTGGGGCGGTTAATGAGCAGTTCTTC
TRBD2	many	TRBV27	TRBJ2-5	CASSPPPLGSGTQETQYF	TGTGCCAGCTCCCCCCCCCCCCTGGGTAGCGGGACGCAAGAGACCCAGTACTTC
TRBD2	NA	TRBV5-1	TRBJ2-1	CASSQTTSGVNEQFF	TGCGCCAGCAGCCAAACGACTAGCGGCGTCAATGAGCAGTTCTTC
NA	medium-sized	TRBV2	TRBJ1-2	CASSEDLGDYGYTF	TGTGCCAGCAGTGAGGACCTAGGGGACTATGGCTACACCTTC
TRBD2	few	TRBV6-2/TRBV6-3	TRBJ2-3	CASKAGGRPDTQYF	TGTGCCAGCAAAGCGGGAGGGAGGCCAGATACGCAGTATTTT
NA	medium-sized	TRBV12-3/TRBV12-4	TRBJ2-7	CASSSPFPGRGGSYEQYF	TGTGCCAGCAGTTCCCCTTTCCCGGGGCGGGGCGGCTCCTACGAGCAGTACTTC
NA	NA	TRBV9	TRBJ2-7	CASSVGGGTEYEQYF	TGTGCCAGCAGCGTAGGGGGAGGGACAGAGTACGAGCAGTACTTC
TRBD1	NA	TRBV10-3	TRBJ1-2	CAISESDILDRGADNYGYTF	TGTGCCATCAGTGAGTCTGATATACTAGACAGGGGGGCGGACAACTATGGCTACACCTTC